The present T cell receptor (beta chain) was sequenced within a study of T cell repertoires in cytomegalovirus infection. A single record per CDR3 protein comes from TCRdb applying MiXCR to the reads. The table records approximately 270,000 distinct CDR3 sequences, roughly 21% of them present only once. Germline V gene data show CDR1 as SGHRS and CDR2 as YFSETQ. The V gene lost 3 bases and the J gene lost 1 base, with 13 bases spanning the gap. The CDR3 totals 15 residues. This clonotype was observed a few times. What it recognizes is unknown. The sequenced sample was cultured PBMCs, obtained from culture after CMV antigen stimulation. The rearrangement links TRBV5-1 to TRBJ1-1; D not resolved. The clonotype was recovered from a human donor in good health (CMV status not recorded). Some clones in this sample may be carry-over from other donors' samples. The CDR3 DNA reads TGCGCCAGCAGCTCCGCCGACGGGCAGAACACTGAAGCTTTCTTT. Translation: CASSSADGQNTEAFF. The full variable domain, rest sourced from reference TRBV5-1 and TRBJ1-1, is KAGVTQTPRYLIKTRGQQVTLSCSPISGHRSVSWYQQTPGQGLQFLFEYFSETQRNKGNFPGRFSGRQFSNSRSEMNVSTLELGDSALYLCASSSADGQNTEAFFGQGTRLTVV.